What follows are 29 T cell receptor beta chains derived from one specimen sequenced in a study of liver allograft versus peripheral blood T cells. Study information: In transplanted livers, T cell receptor repertoires were compared with those found in the recipients' peripheral blood.

TCRdb itself ran the reads through MiXCR, one entry per CDR3 protein. The repertoire holds roughly 14,000 distinct CDR3 sequences, with approximately 22% as singletons. All receptors derive from a human patient who had a liver transplant. A subset of T cells may come from the graft donor.

This CDR3 reads CASSLSTGTGNTIYF. CDR3 nucleotides: TGTGCCAGCAGCCTCTCGACAGGGACTGGAAACACCATATATTTT. The V call is TRBV5-4, the J call TRBJ1-3, with 7 bases that match TRBD1. Germline values: CDR1 SGHNT, CDR2 YYREEE (reference sequence). There are 15 residues in the CDR3. V shed 4 bases, J shed 2 bases, and the junction held 6 bases outside the gene matches.

This clonotype was recorded many times. This chain connects TRBV5-6 to TRBJ1-6; 7 positions agree with TRBD1. This CDR3 is built from 15 residues. With V trimmed by 4 bases and J by 12 bases, 13 bases remained unmatched. The germline CDR1 and CDR2 sequences are SGHDT and YYEEEE. The CDR3 DNA reads as TGTGCCAGCAGCCATGCCGGGACAGTCCCTATACCCCTCCACTTT. It codes for CASSHAGTVPIPLHF.

This CDR3 reads CSARDPRGWEGGYTF. CDR3 nucleotides: TGCAGTGCTAGAGACCCCCGGGGGTGGGAAGGTGGCTACACCTTC. The rearrangement joins TRBV20-1 to TRBJ1-2; possible D gene TRBD1, 5 bases. This CDR3 region has 15 residues. Germline V gene lookup returns CDR1 DFQATT and CDR2 SNEGSKA (reference sequence). Trimming cost V 0 bases and J 7 bases, with 18 bases left between them.

The rearrangement joins TRBV6-6 to TRBJ2-7, with D hard to call. In germline, CDR1 is MNHNY, CDR2 SVGAGI (reference sequence). The CDR3 covers 12 residues. Trimming removed 2 bases at V and 4 bases at J, with 6 bases between. CDR3: CASSYGQYEQYF. In DNA, the CDR3 is TGTGCCAGCAGTTACGGGCAATACGAGCAGTACTTC.

In this sample, this clonotype is medium-sized. The genes are TRBV29-1 and TRBJ1-5; D may be TRBD1 (5 bases). V was trimmed by 4 bases and J by 0 bases, leaving 10 bases between them. Germline V gene sequence: CDR1 SQVTM, CDR2 ANQGSEA. This CDR3 is 14 amino acids long. The CDR3 reads CSVAGFGSNQPQHF. CDR3 DNA sequence: TGCAGCGTTGCAGGGTTTGGTAGCAATCAGCCCCAGCATTTT.

The chain has TRBV12-3 or TRBV12-4 and TRBJ1-2, with a weak D call TRBD1 (5 bases). The CDR3 consists of 14 residues. V was clipped by 5 bases and J by 8 bases, with 18 bases between them. The chain's CDR3 is CASSLGRLVGGYTF. DNA for the CDR3: TGTGCCAGCAGTCTGGGGCGGCTGGTCGGAGGCTACACCTTC.

Only a few counts were recorded for this clonotype. V is TRBV20-1 and J is TRBJ2-7; D is perhaps TRBD2 (6 bases). Germline-derived CDR1 and CDR2 are DFQATT and SNEGSKA (reference sequence). V lost 5 bases and J 0 bases, leaving 17 bases between the germline ends. The CDR3 totals 15 residues. In DNA form, the CDR3 reads TGCAGTGCTCCCTCCGGTGGGCGGGGCTCCTACGAGCAGTACTTC. It is translated as CSAPSGGRGSYEQYF.

In this sample, this clonotype turned up many times. The J gene is TRBJ1-1, the V gene TRBV6-2 or TRBV6-3, with D perhaps matching TRBD1 (5 bases). The V end lost 2 bases, the J end lost 7 bases, and 14 bases lay between the germline ends. The CDR3 totals 14 residues. Germline-derived CDR1 and CDR2 are MNHEY and SVGEGT. The CDR3 nucleotides are TGTGCCAGCAGTTACCCCGGGACGCTGAATGAAGCTTTCTTT. As protein: CASSYPGTLNEAFF.

Concerning this clonotype: A much larger clone is a single base away; this may be a read error. The CDR3 end shows no conserved phenylalanine or tryptophan, and so a read error is likely. The chain joins TRBV6-5 to TRBJ1-6; D gene uncertain. CDR1 is MNHEY and CDR2 is SVGAGI in the germline V gene. CDR3 length: 17 residues. The V end lost 4 bases, the J end lost 0 bases, and 13 bases lay between the germline ends. In nucleotides, the CDR3 is TGTGCCAGCAGTTTCGGGCCGGGTAGCTCCTATAATTCACCCCTCCACTCT. This encodes CASSFGPGSSYNSPLHS.

This clonotype is classed as medium-sized (0.01 to 0.1%). This chain links TRBV29-1 with TRBJ1-2; D remains ambiguous. Trimming took 4 bases from V and 1 from J, leaving 13 bases between them. CDR1 and CDR2 (germline): SQVTM, ANQGSEA. This CDR3 is built from 14 residues. The CDR3 bases are TGCAGCGTTGGCGCGACAACTTATAACTATGGCTACACCTTC. The encoded protein is CSVGATTYNYGYTF.

The J gene is TRBJ2-1, the V gene TRBV20-1, with D tentatively TRBD2 (6 bases). Germline CDR1 and CDR2: DFQATT and SNEGSKA (reference sequence). Trimming removed 3 bases at V and 3 bases at J, with 12 bases between. The CDR3 runs 14 residues. CDR3 sequence reads: CSASHRRGYNEQFF. DNA for the CDR3: TGCAGTGCTAGTCACCGGCGGGGCTACAATGAGCAGTTCTTC.

The V call is TRBV20-1, the J call TRBJ2-5; TRBD2 matches at 10 bases. V lost 0 bases, J lost 5 bases, and 3 bases stayed unmatched. Per germline, CDR1 DFQATT and CDR2 SNEGSKA (reference sequence). CDR3 length: 14 residues. The CDR3 region has the DNA TGCAGTGCTAGAGATATTAGCGGGGGGGAGACCCAGTACTTC. It yields the protein CSARDISGGETQYF.

This clonotype is classed as medium-sized. This sequence joins TRBV6-6 and TRBJ2-6; no definite D call. The germline gives CDR1 MNHNY, CDR2 SVGAGI (reference sequence). The CDR3 runs 15 residues. Trimming removed 6 bases from V and 0 bases from J, with 9 bases in between. The CDR3 spells CASRDTISGANVLTF. CDR3 bases: TGTGCCAGCAGAGATACAATCTCTGGGGCCAACGTCCTGACTTTC.

The V gene is TRBV12-3 or TRBV12-4, the J gene TRBJ1-1; maybe TRBD1 (5 bases). V gave up 2 bases and J gave up 0 bases, with 7 bases separating them. The CDR3 sequence is 14 residues long. The CDR3 region is CASSLRQMNTEAFF. The CDR3 DNA sequence: TGTGCCAGCAGTTTAAGACAGATGAACACTGAAGCTTTCTTT.

The chain is built from TRBV10-3 and TRBJ2-7, with D possibly being TRBD1 or TRBD2 (6 bases each). Germline V lookup: CDR1 ENHRY, CDR2 SYGVKD. The CDR3 has 12 residues. Trimming removed 8 bases at V and 5 bases at J, with 13 bases between. CDR3 amino acids: CAIGGTTNEQYF. The CDR3 DNA is TGTGCCATCGGCGGGACAACCAACGAGCAGTACTTC.

The chain links TRBV20-1 to TRBJ1-5; 9 bases fit TRBD1. This CDR3 contains 15 residues. V lost 3 bases to trimming and J lost 4 bases; unmatched junction nucleotides: 7. Germline V gene lookup returns CDR1 DFQATT and CDR2 SNEGSKA (reference sequence). CDR3 protein: CSASGTGRGNQPQHF. The CDR3 DNA sequence: TGCAGTGCTAGTGGGACAGGGAGGGGGAATCAGCCCCAGCATTTT.

V is TRBV11-2 and J is TRBJ1-2, with D perhaps matching TRBD1 (5 bases). The CDR3 contains 13 residues. Germline CDR1 and CDR2: SGHAT and FQNNGV. Trimming shortened V by 5 bases and J by 2 bases, and 9 bases separated the two germline ends. DNA of the CDR3: TGTGCCAGCAGCAGAGCAGGGAACTATGGCTACACCTTC. This sequence encodes CASSRAGNYGYTF.

In this sample, this clonotype is medium-sized (0.01 to 0.1%). V usage is TRBV29-1 and J usage is TRBJ1-1; weak D call: TRBD1 (5 bases). CDR3 length: 10 amino acids. Germline V gene sequence: CDR1 SQVTM, CDR2 ANQGSEA. V was cut by 4 bases and J by 10 bases, with 10 bases left in between. The CDR3 loop reads CSVGGLGAFF. CDR3 nucleotides: TGCAGCGTTGGGGGCTTAGGAGCTTTCTTT. The full variable domain, completed using reference TRBV29-1 and TRBJ1-1, is SAVISQKPSRDICQRGTSLTIQCQVDSQVTMMFWYRQQPGQSLTLIATANQGSEATYESGFVIDKFPISRPNLTFSTLTVSNMSPEDSSIYLCSVGGLGAFFGQGTRLTVV.

This clonotype was found many times. The chain is built from TRBV7-9 and TRBJ1-1; D is perhaps TRBD1 (5 bases). The CDR3 has 13 residues. Germline V gene data show CDR1 as SEHNR and CDR2 as FQNEAQ (reference sequence). Between the trimmed V and J ends, which lost 6 bases and 4 bases, there was a span of 12 bases. The CDR3 loop reads CASRGLGGTEAFF. CDR3 nucleotides: TGTGCCAGCAGGGGACTGGGGGGCACTGAAGCTTTCTTT. Based on the CDR3 plus reference TRBV7-9 and TRBJ1-1, the full variable domain is DTGVSQNPRHKITKRGQNVTFRCDPISEHNRLYWYRQTLGQGPEFLTYFQNEAQLEKSRLLSDRFSAERPKGSFSTLEIQRTEQGDSAMYLCASRGLGGTEAFFGQGTRLTVV.

This clonotype was recorded a few times. V usage is TRBV19 and J usage is TRBJ1-2; unclear D gene. CDR1 is LNHDA and CDR2 is SQIVND in the germline V gene (reference sequence). The CDR3 covers 12 residues. V lost 8 bases, J lost 3 bases, and 10 bases lay in between. For the CDR3, the DNA is TGTGCCAGTTTGGACGGAGACTATGGCTACACCTTC. Translation: CASLDGDYGYTF.

By proportion, this clonotype is medium-sized. The chain employs TRBV18 and TRBJ1-1, with D possibly matching TRBD1 (6 bases). Germline CDR1 KGHSH, CDR2 LQKENI. V was clipped by 3 bases and J by 5 bases, with 19 bases between them. This CDR3 is built from 16 residues. DNA of the CDR3: TGTGCCAGCTCACCTGGCTGGGGGCTACTTGGGACTGAAGCTTTCTTT. Translated, it gives CASSPGWGLLGTEAFF.

This clonotype is medium-sized by share. This chain connects TRBV6-6 to TRBJ1-1; 8 nucleotides align to TRBD1. This CDR3 contains 15 residues. Trimming took 2 bases from V and 4 from J; bases not matched to a gene: 6. CDR1 and CDR2 (germline): MNHNY, SVGAGI (reference sequence). The CDR3 nucleotides are TGTGCCAGCAGTTACGGGGGGACAGGCCTCACTGAAGCTTTCTTT. This sequence encodes CASSYGGTGLTEAFF.

This clonotype is termed medium-sized. The V gene is TRBV15, the J gene TRBJ1-2; D possibly corresponds to TRBD1 (6 bases). V was cut by 0 bases and J by 2 bases, with 10 bases left in between. Germline V lookup: CDR1 LNHNV, CDR2 YYDKDF (reference sequence). The CDR3 is made up of 15 amino acids. For the CDR3, the DNA is TGTGCCACCAGCAGAGATCCAACAGGGAACTATGGCTACACCTTC. This gives the protein CATSRDPTGNYGYTF.

This clonotype was picked up many times. The CDR3 nucleotides read TGTGCCAGCAGCTACGGGACGGAGAACACTGAAGCTTTCTTT. Protein: CASSYGTENTEAFF. The genes are TRBV6-6 and TRBJ1-1; D possibly corresponds to TRBD1 (5 bases). The CDR3 consists of 14 residues. Trimming pared 6 bases from V and 1 base from J, leaving 12 bases between. CDR1 is MNHNY and CDR2 is SVGAGI in the germline V gene (reference sequence).

This clonotype came up many times. The chain carries TRBV6-5 and TRBJ1-3, with a tentative D call TRBD1 (6 bases). The CDR3 loop spans 15 amino acids. The ends were cut back, 0 bases at V and 3 bases at J, with 9 bases in the middle. Per the germline V gene, CDR1 is MNHEY and CDR2 is SVGAGI. The CDR3 region has the DNA TGTGCCAGCAGTTACTCGGCCAGGGGTGGAAACACCATATATTTT. This translates into CASSYSARGGNTIYF.

The chain carries TRBV19 and TRBJ1-5; D is possibly TRBD1 (6 bases). Trimming removed 1 base from V and 3 bases from J, with 13 bases in between. The CDR3 runs 16 residues. Looked up from germline, CDR1 is LNHDA and CDR2 is SQIVND (reference sequence). CDR3 DNA: TGTGCCAGTAGTATAGTAGGGGGGATCCCCAATCAGCCCCAGCATTTT. Encoded protein: CASSIVGGIPNQPQHF.

This clonotype was recorded many times. The V call is TRBV19, the J call TRBJ1-1, with 8 bases matching TRBD1. Germline-derived CDR1 and CDR2 are LNHDA and SQIVND (reference sequence). CDR3 length: 17 residues. J gave up 0 bases and V 4 bases, and 10 bases lay outside the gene matches. As DNA, the CDR3 is TGTGCCAGTAGTACCCCCGCACAGGGGGGGATGAACACTGAAGCTTTCTTT. Protein product: CASSTPAQGGMNTEAFF.

This chain connects TRBV20-1 to TRBJ1-4; TRBD1 agrees at 8 bases. The CDR3 has 15 residues. Per germline, CDR1 DFQATT and CDR2 SNEGSKA (reference sequence). With V trimmed by 0 bases and J by 3 bases, 3 bases remained unmatched. The CDR3: CSARDPGQANEKLFF. The CDR3 nucleotides read TGCAGTGCTAGAGATCCGGGACAGGCTAATGAAAAACTGTTTTTT.

This clonotype is medium-sized within its sample. The J gene is TRBJ1-5, the V gene TRBV18; D remains unclear. CDR1 is KGHSH and CDR2 is LQKENI in the germline V gene. Between the trimmed V and J ends, which lost 4 bases and 4 bases, there was a span of 11 bases. The CDR3 contains 14 residues. CDR3 sequence: CASSQALGNQPQHF. The CDR3 DNA follows: TGTGCCAGCTCACAGGCCCTAGGAAATCAGCCCCAGCATTTT.